Detailed here is one T cell receptor beta chain. In this sample, this clonotype turned up a few times. Its antigen is not yet known. One base away there is no much larger clone; base qualities are not given. This sample is part of a study of Graves' ophthalmopathy and Graves' hyperthyroidism (dated by TCRdb to the late 2010s). About the full investigation: Peripheral blood was collected before any treatment was given, at the time of initial diagnosis. The study used signatures of the TCR beta repertoire to tell Graves' ophthalmopathy apart from Graves' hyperthyroidism and to predict which patients would progress to ophthalmopathy. In total, some 140 blood samples were TCR-sequenced: approximately 40 ophthalmopathy, about 75 hyperthyroidism and approximately 17 hyperthyroidism-to-ophthalmopathy patients. To explore V-J signatures that separate ophthalmopathy from hyperthyroidism, a discovery set of approximately 100 patients was enrolled, consisting of about 45 with ophthalmopathy and under 65 with stable hyperthyroidism. An independent validation cohort was composed of approximately 19 hyperthyroidism patients and around 15 patients who later progressed from hyperthyroidism to ophthalmopathy. In roughly six hyperthyroidism patients, the T-cell repertoire of thyroid tissue was compared with the T-cell repertoire of blood. Once sampling was done, hyperthyroidism patients were given methimazole at a starting dose of 30 mg daily, while ophthalmopathy patients were given high-dose intravenous methylprednisolone. The 80 to 100 discovery patients were randomly divided into training and test sets at a 7:3 ratio.

For repertoire sequencing, the TCR beta CDR3 regions were amplified from RNA transcripts. The first round of RT-PCR was done with HTBI primers and the Qiagen OneStep RT-PCR kit, and was followed by a second round of multiplex PCR, then size selection and purification. Libraries were sequenced paired-end with 100 bp reads on an Illumina HiSeq2000. For the original study's pipeline: SOAPnuke was used for read processing, and reads with adapters, uncalled bases, a mean Phred below 15, or no exact constant-primer or identifier match were discarded. COPE v1.2.5 was used to merge the high-quality paired reads. Clonotypes were defined as unique nucleotide sequences and were aligned to IMGT TRB V, D and J references using MiTCR v1.1. Only V-J combinations with frequency above 0.0001 were analysed, covering 99% to 99.2% of repertoires. For each V-J combination, a TCR clonal expansion and chaos score was defined as the ratio of F50 clonal expansion to chaos observed in the TCRdist matrix. Welch's t-statistics and random forest were used to narrow the features down to over ten V-J combinations, which were then fed into a naive Bayes classifier. Thyroid-blood repertoire similarity was quantified with the Morisita-Horn index. Using fastp trimming at Q25 and MiXCR clonotype assembly, TCRdb reanalyzed the public sequencing data and kept in-frame beta chains. Merged by CDR3 protein, the rows form single entries marked with the most common genes and DNA. What appears here as the V and J calls and clone size reflects TCRdb's work, not the paper's. The sample records roughly 500,000 distinct CDR3 sequences, around an eighth of which are singletons. The top ten clonotypes cover over 8% of the sample.

Ophthalmopathy patients were characterized by moderately to severely active disease, a Clinical Activity Score of at least 3, a NOSPECS grade of at least 4, and a disease duration under 3 months. Patients with other autoimmune diseases, uncontrolled infections, pregnancy or lactation were excluded from the study. Diagnosis relied on clinical symptoms, serum thyroxine, TRAb, thyroid ultrasound and orbital computed tomography. Ficoll-Paque density gradient centrifugation was used to isolate PBMCs from about 9.4 ml of fresh peripheral blood. Trizol reagent was used to extract the total RNA, and its quality was then checked on an Agilent 2100 Bioanalyzer. The paper's findings and limits, for the study overall: Most expanded thyroid clonotypes with frequency above 0.001 were also detected in blood, suggesting blood repertoires may reflect the thyroid immune response. In validation, the model predicted ophthalmopathy progression with less than 71% sensitivity and 72.22% specificity; roughly 11 predicted patients were CT-confirmed with GO in a median of around 6 months. The 13-signature model separated ophthalmopathy from stable hyperthyroidism with around 90% sensitivity and 81.08% specificity in cross-validation, and 80%/75% in the test set. Sample size was not predetermined statistically, and investigators were not blinded to group allocation.

The specimen sequenced was blood. The receptor comes from a woman in her twenties or thirties with Graves' ophthalmopathy. Donor details come from another sample of the same person, matched by shared clones.

The DNA sequence is TGTGCCAGCAGTTTAGGCAGGGTTTGGGATACGCAGTATTTT. Translated, it gives CASSLGRVWDTQYF. This sequence uses TRBV28 and TRBJ2-3; 5 matching bases give a weak D call of TRBD1. CDR1 MDHEN and CDR2 SYDVKM are derived from the germline V gene. V gives up 2 bases and J gives up 6 bases, and the segment between their germline ends measures 12 bases. Inclusive of the bounding cysteine and phenylalanine, the CDR3 is 14 residues long. Left in the record is the CDR3 DNA by itself, 42 bases read in frame from the first base.